These 4 T cell receptor beta chains share one sample of origin, sequenced in a study of CXCR3-negative and CXCR3-positive naive CD8 T cells. The libraries of TRB cDNA were prepared using 5' RACE with UMI labels. TCRdb reprocessed the 5' RACE reads, keeping one entry per CDR3 protein, no DNA. The data include some 50,000 distinct CDR3 sequences; the top ten clones carry about 1.6%. Sequenced input: naive CXCR3- CD8+ T cells from blood. Subset of the sample: CD45RO-CCR7+CD27+CD95- naive CD8+ T cells lacking CXCR3 (TNR3-). The receptors originated from a human donor in good health. Some clones in this sample may be carry-over from other donors' samples.

The genes are TRBV6-5 and TRBJ2-5; checking the TCRdb D call of TRBD1 is not possible without DNA. The V gene's germline CDR1 is MNHEY and CDR2 SVGAGI. This CDR3 spans 14 amino acids. This chain's CDR3 is CASSRQAEEETQYF.

The chain is built from TRBV2 and TRBJ2-1; checking the TCRdb D call of TRBD2 is not possible without DNA. There are 14 residues in the CDR3. Germline values: CDR1 SNHLY, CDR2 FYNNEI. The CDR3 reads CASSGRGGPNEQFF.

The chain combines TRBV6-5 with TRBJ2-6; TCRdb names TRBD1, which stays unverified in the absence of DNA. The CDR3 runs to 19 residues. The germline V gene encodes CDR1 MNHEY and CDR2 SVGAGI. The CDR3 is CATSYFSGTAQRGANVLTF.

The chain combines TRBV29-1 with TRBJ2-7; the TCRdb call, TRBD1, lacks DNA for checking. This CDR3 contains 13 residues. From germline, CDR1 is SQVTM and CDR2 ANQGSEA. The CDR3 region is CSARTGEQYEQYF.